The clone carrying this T cell receptor beta chain turned up a few times. Its antigen remains unknown. Tagging with unique molecular identifiers was applied to individual cDNA molecules. Using its own MiXCR run on the 5' RACE reads, TCRdb lists one record per CDR3 protein. The table shows some 29,000 distinct CDR3 sequences, with about 5% occurring only once. This entry belongs to a study of early T cells in non-severe SARS-CoV-2 infection. Study summary: Sequenced bulk RNA came from whole blood that was unsorted, and chains were unpaired.

The study, taken as a whole, reports: VDJdb matches were skewed toward anti-spike CD8 T cell responses.

In germline, CDR1 is SGHVS, CDR2 FNYEAQ. V lost 5 bases and J lost 0; bases outside the gene matches: 10. The length of the CDR3 is 17 residues. Sequences were obtained from whole blood. The origin of this receptor is an adult who was a healthcare worker with PCR-confirmed SARS-CoV-2 infection or an uninfected control (not recorded which). V gene TRBV7-6 combines with J gene TRBJ2-1; 7 positions match TRBD1. The CDR3 sequence: CASSPGKGGPSYNEQFF. In DNA, the CDR3 is TGTGCCAGCAGCCCAGGAAAAGGGGGCCCCTCCTACAATGAGCAGTTCTTC.